This entry describes one T cell receptor beta chain. Its antigen is still unknown. No base quality information exists; no much larger clone differs at one position. The record originates from a study of blood T cell repertoires in COVID-19 (TCRdb year 2020). About the investigation overall: The collaborator samples originated in the United States, Italy and Spain and spanned the acute and convalescent phases of COVID-19. The prospective study material was composed of cDNA or gDNA derived from T cells, B-cell-depleted T cells, or PBMCs. Subjects who had been exposed to COVID-19, were actively infected with it, or had recovered from it provided the deeply sampled blood TCRbeta repertoires that made up the dataset. HLA class I and class II types, where available, came from metadata supplied by the sample provider rather than from assay-based typing. The repertoires were released in a freely available public database meant as a resource for research on the immune response to SARS-CoV-2. The samples were drawn from two sources: the first 160 participants of the ongoing ImmuneRACE study, and 950 to 1,500 subjects contributed by 6 global collaborators. A de-identified subject ID, COVID-19 status, age in years and sex were almost always included in the sample metadata.

Each collaborating institution followed its own protocols to collect whole blood in K2EDTA tubes. Collaborator samples were shipped for TCRbeta analysis as frozen whole blood, isolated PBMCs, or DNA extracted from either sample type. Overall study results and their limits: Clinical and demographic metadata were provided uncurated, with the amount varying by source and participant.

The immunoSEQ Assay, a bias-controlled multiplex PCR, was used to amplify TCRbeta CDR3 regions from genomic DNA. The authors' analysis ran thus. Nucleated cell counts per sample were estimated from amplification of reference gene primers within the assay. To quantify the absolute abundance of each unique TCRbeta CDR3 rearrangement, sequence reads were collapsed and filtered. For each sample, productive Simpson clonality was calculated by taking the square root of Simpson's diversity index across productive rearrangements. TCRdb provides this immuneACCESS table in a form limited to in-frame rearrangements. Some clones are lacking; in checked studies, under half of them reflect an unresolved V gene, and why the rest are absent is not known. The D gene and trimming were derived from the DNA, and the V and J assignments and clone size from that table. The sample has roughly 120,000 clones on record, about 83% of them singletons. The ten most abundant clones make up roughly 5.4% of the sample.

The junction shows trimming of 1 base on V and 6 bases on J, and the gene matches do not reach 21 bases of it. CDR1 and CDR2 (SGHVT, SQSDAQ) derive from the germline V gene. The CDR3 runs 20 amino acids, cysteine and phenylalanine included. The DNA shown is the 60-base CDR3, in frame from base 1. The sequence joins TRBV7-4 to TRBJ2-7, and 10 junctional nucleotides match TRBD2. What was sequenced was peripheral blood. This sequence originates from a human donor in a cohort sampled during active COVID-19. CDR3 reads: CASSLEGVSGRTVPFAEQYF. The nucleotides read TGTGCCAGCAGCTTAGAAGGGGTTAGCGGGAGGACTGTCCCCTTCGCCGAGCAGTACTTC.